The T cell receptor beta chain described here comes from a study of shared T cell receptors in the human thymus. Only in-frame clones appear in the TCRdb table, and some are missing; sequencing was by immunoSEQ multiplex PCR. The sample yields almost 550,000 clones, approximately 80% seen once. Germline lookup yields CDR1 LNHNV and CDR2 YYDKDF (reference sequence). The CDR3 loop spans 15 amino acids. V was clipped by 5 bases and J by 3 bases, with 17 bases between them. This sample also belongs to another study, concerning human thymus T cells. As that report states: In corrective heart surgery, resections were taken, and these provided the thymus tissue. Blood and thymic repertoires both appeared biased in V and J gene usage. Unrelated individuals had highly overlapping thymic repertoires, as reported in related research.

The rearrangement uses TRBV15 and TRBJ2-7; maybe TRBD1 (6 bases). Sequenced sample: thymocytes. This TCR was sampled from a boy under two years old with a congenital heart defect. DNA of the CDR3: TGTGCCACCAGCGTACAGGGTAAGGAACTCTACGAGCAGTACTTC. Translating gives CATSVQGKELYEQYF. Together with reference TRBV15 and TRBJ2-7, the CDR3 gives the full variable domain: DAMVIQNPRYQVTQFGKPVTLSCSQTLNHNVMYWYQQKSSQAPKLLFHYYDKDFNNEADTPDNFQSRRPNTSFCFLDIRSPGLGDTAMYLCATSVQGKELYEQYFGPGTRLTVT.